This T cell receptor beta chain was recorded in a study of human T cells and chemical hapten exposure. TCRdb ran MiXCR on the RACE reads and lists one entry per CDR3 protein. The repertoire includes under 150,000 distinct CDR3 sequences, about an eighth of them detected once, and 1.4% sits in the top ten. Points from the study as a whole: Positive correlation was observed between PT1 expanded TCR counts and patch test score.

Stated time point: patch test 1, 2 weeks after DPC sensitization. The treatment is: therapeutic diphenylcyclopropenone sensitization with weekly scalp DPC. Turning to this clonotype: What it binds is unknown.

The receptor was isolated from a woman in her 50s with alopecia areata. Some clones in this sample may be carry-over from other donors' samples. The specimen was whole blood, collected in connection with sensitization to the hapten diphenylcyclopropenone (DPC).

Here the CDR3 reads CASSLDRLRRDEQYF. DNA of the CDR3: TGTGCCAGCAGTCTGGACAGGCTTCGTCGGGACGAGCAGTACTTC. V and J are TRBV6-1 and TRBJ2-7, with 7 bases identical to TRBD1. This CDR3 is 15 amino acids long. V lost 5 bases to trimming and J lost 5 bases; unmatched junction nucleotides: 12. Per the germline V gene, CDR1 is MNHNS and CDR2 is SASEGT.